A single sample is the source of the 18 T cell receptor beta chains below, sequenced in a study of cytomegalovirus exposure and HLA in healthy donors. The PCR contained 60 Vbeta and 13 Jbeta primers. Sequenced by immunoSEQ multiplex PCR; TCRdb stores in-frame clones only, minus some. The repertoire holds 80,000 to 95,000 clones, 75% to 85% seen once, with over 12% in the top ten. Sequenced sample: PBMCs. The receptors here all came from a woman aged 40 to 49 in good health and CMV-seropositive.

The table lists this clone with a count of one. The chain has TRBV5-1 and TRBJ1-4; 7 nucleotides match TRBD1. CDR1 is SGHRS, CDR2 YFSETQ, per germline. This CDR3 region has 15 residues. Trimming removed 3 bases from V and 6 bases from J; junction bases left unmatched: 8. In DNA, the CDR3 is TGCGCCAGCAGCTCGACAGGGTGGGGGGATGAAAAACTGTTTTTT. It is translated as CASSSTGWGDEKLFF. Looking up the rest from reference TRBV5-1 and TRBJ1-4 gives the full variable domain: KAGVTQTPRYLIKTRGQQVTLSCSPISGHRSVSWYQQTPGQGLQFLFEYFSETQRNKGNFPGRFSGRQFSNSRSEMNVSTLELGDSALYLCASSSTGWGDEKLFFGSGTQLSVL.

This clone was picked up a small number of times. The chain is built from TRBV7-9 and TRBJ1-1; D perhaps matches TRBD1 (5 bases). The CDR3 extends over 13 amino acids. Trimming left V 3 bases short and J 1 base short, with 6 bases between. Germline values: CDR1 SEHNR, CDR2 FQNEAQ (reference sequence). The CDR3 reads CASSLQGNTEAFF. In DNA form, the CDR3 reads TGTGCCAGCAGCTTGCAGGGGAACACTGAAGCTTTCTTT.

The rearrangement links TRBV30 to TRBJ2-1; 9 bases are a match to TRBD1. CDR3 length: 17 residues. Germline-derived CDR1 and CDR2 are GTSNPN and SVGIG (reference sequence). J was trimmed by 0 bases and V by 2 bases; bases with no gene match: 8. This CDR3 is CAWSLGQGTSSYNEQFF. The DNA of the CDR3 is TGTGCCTGGAGTCTAGGACAGGGGACAAGCTCCTACAATGAGCAGTTCTTC.

The gene calls are TRBV11-2 and TRBJ1-1; D might be TRBD1 (6 bases). The CDR3 runs to 13 residues. Germline loops: CDR1 SGHAT, CDR2 FQNNGV. V was cut by 1 base and J by 7 bases, with 10 bases left in between. This chain's CDR3 is CASSLVGALEAFF. The CDR3 DNA reads TGTGCCAGCAGCTTAGTGGGGGCCCTTGAAGCTTTCTTT.

The chain links TRBV7-3 to TRBJ1-1, with TRBD1 as a possible D gene (5 bases). V gave up 2 bases and J gave up 0 bases, with 16 bases separating them. The CDR3 length is 17 residues. Germline V gene data show CDR1 as SGHTA and CDR2 as FQGTGA. The CDR3 sequence: CASSLVAGPPVNTEAFF. For the CDR3, the DNA is TGTGCCAGCAGCTTAGTCGCAGGGCCCCCCGTGAACACTGAAGCTTTCTTT.

This clone appeared a single time. In DNA, the CDR3 is TGTGCCAGTGGGCGAAGGACAAACGGCTACAATGAGCAGTTCTTC. The encoded protein is CASGRRTNGYNEQFF. This chain joins TRBV19 and TRBJ2-1, with a possible D match to TRBD1 (5 bases). V lost 8 bases, J lost 3 bases, and 17 bases lay in between. The length of the CDR3 is 15 residues. Germline V gene lookup returns CDR1 LNHDA and CDR2 SQIVND (reference sequence). Full variable domain (remainder filled in from reference TRBV19 and TRBJ2-1): DGGITQSPKYLFRKEGQNVTLSCEQNLNHDAMYWYRQDPGQGLRLIYYSQIVNDFQKGDIAEGYSVSREKKESFPLTVTSAQKNPTAFYLCASGRRTNGYNEQFFGPGTRLTVL.

The chain carries TRBV5-1 and TRBJ1-3, with 9 nucleotides matching TRBD1. The germline gives CDR1 SGHRS, CDR2 YFSETQ. Losses at the gene ends were 4 bases for V and 1 base for J; bases not matched to a gene: 15. The length of the CDR3 is 19 residues. The chain's CDR3 is CASSATGTGFATSGNTIYF. The CDR3 nucleotides read TGCGCCAGCAGCGCCACCGGGACAGGGTTCGCAACTTCTGGAAACACCATATATTTT.

V gene TRBV5-6 combines with J gene TRBJ1-1; 10 nucleotides align to TRBD1. The J segment lost 4 bases and the V segment lost 3 bases, leaving 15 bases of the junction unmatched. CDR1 and CDR2 (germline): SGHDT, YYEEEE. This CDR3 comprises 18 residues. The CDR3 nucleotides read TGTGCCAGCAGCTCCCGGGACAGGGGACCGTTGCTCAGCACTGAAGCTTTCTTT. Its translation: CASSSRDRGPLLSTEAFF.

This clone came up a few times. This chain uses TRBV6-5 with TRBJ1-6; D gene unclear. The CDR3 length is 12 residues. Germline CDR1 is MNHEY and CDR2 is SVGAGI. The V end lost 5 bases, the J end lost 7 bases, and 6 bases lay between the germline ends. In DNA, the CDR3 is TGTGCCAGCAGTCTAATAAATTCACCCCTCCACTTT. The encoded protein is CASSLINSPLHF.

This sequence joins TRBV14 and TRBJ1-5, with D perhaps TRBD1 (6 bases). Trimming took 2 bases from V and 4 from J, leaving 9 bases between them. The CDR3 sequence is 14 residues long. Germline loops: CDR1 SGHDN, CDR2 FVKESK. The CDR3 loop reads CASSQQGWNQPQHF. As DNA, the CDR3 is TGTGCCAGCAGCCAACAGGGGTGGAATCAGCCCCAGCATTTT.

The chain recombines TRBV7-8 with TRBJ2-7, with 8 bases aligning to TRBD1. Germline assignment: CDR1 SGHVS and CDR2 FQNEAQ. The ends lost 5 bases at V and 1 base at J; junction bases unmatched: 4. This CDR3 has 14 residues. The CDR3 DNA is TGTGCCAGCAGCCGCGGGACAGGATCCTACGAGCAGTACTTC. The encoded protein is CASSRGTGSYEQYF.

The chain recombines TRBV30 with TRBJ2-5, with a tentative D call TRBD2 (6 bases). The CDR3 spans 12 residues. Germline lookup yields CDR1 GTSNPN and CDR2 SVGIG (reference sequence). The V gene lost 8 bases and the J gene lost 4 bases, with 14 bases spanning the gap. CDR3 DNA sequence: TGTGCCGGGAAAGGCGGGGTAGAGACCCAGTACTTC. It is translated as CAGKGGVETQYF.

The chain uses TRBV5-4 and TRBJ2-1; 10 bases agree with TRBD2. In germline, CDR1 is SGHNT, CDR2 YYREEE (reference sequence). This CDR3 spans 18 amino acids. V lost 0 bases to trimming and J lost 2 bases; unmatched junction nucleotides: 8. CDR3 region: CASSLEPSGSRAYNEQFF. DNA of the CDR3: TGTGCCAGCAGCTTGGAGCCTAGCGGGAGTCGGGCCTACAATGAGCAGTTCTTC.

The chain uses TRBV4-1 and TRBJ2-5; D is unclear. V shed 0 bases and J shed 5 bases, with 7 bases lying between them. The CDR3 is 13 residues long. Looked up from germline, CDR1 is MGHRA and CDR2 is YSYEKL. The CDR3 DNA sequence: TGCGCCAGCAGCCAAGACCCGGAGGAGACCCAGTACTTC. It specifies CASSQDPEETQYF.

The chain recombines TRBV30 with TRBJ1-2; D not certain. V was shortened by 1 base and J by 2 bases, with 17 bases between the two germline ends. In germline, CDR1 is GTSNPN, CDR2 SVGIG (reference sequence). This CDR3 has 16 amino acids. CDR3 bases: TGTGCCTGGAGTGCGGCCCGGGAGAGTAAAAACTATGGCTACACCTTC. Its translation: CAWSAARESKNYGYTF.

The chain couples TRBV7-6 to TRBJ1-3, with 7 positions matching TRBD1. Per germline, CDR1 SGHVS and CDR2 FNYEAQ. The CDR3 has 16 residues. V lost 4 bases and J lost 0; bases outside the gene matches: 6. CDR3 nucleotides: TGTGCCAGCAGCTCATCCGGGACAGCCTCTGGAAACACCATATATTTT. Translating it yields CASSSSGTASGNTIYF.

The chain combines TRBV7-2 with TRBJ1-5; no definite D call. The CDR3 contains 14 residues. Germline lookup yields CDR1 SGHTA and CDR2 FQGNSA. V shed 3 bases and J shed 1 base, with 7 bases lying between them. The CDR3 bases are TGTGCCAGCAGCTTGGAGTGGAGCAATCAGCCCCAGCATTTT. Amino acids: CASSLEWSNQPQHF. The whole variable domain, filled in from reference TRBV7-2 and TRBJ1-5, reads GAGVSQSPSNKVTEKGKDVELRCDPISGHTALYWYRQSLGQGLEFLIYFQGNSAPDKSGLPSDRFSAERTGGSVSTLTIQRTQQEDSAVYLCASSLEWSNQPQHFGDGTRLSIL.

The chain links TRBV6-1 to TRBJ1-5; a possible D gene is TRBD1 (6 bases). V was pared by 7 bases and J by 7 bases, with 14 bases between. Germline loops: CDR1 MNHNS, CDR2 SASEGT. This CDR3 is 13 amino acids long. The CDR3 loop is CASNSNRDQPQHF. The CDR3 bases are TGTGCCAGCAACTCGAACAGGGACCAGCCCCAGCATTTT.